The 26 T cell receptor beta chains below come from one sample, sequenced in a study of human T cells and chemical hapten exposure. A single record per CDR3 protein comes from TCRdb applying MiXCR to the RACE reads. The table includes approximately 100,000 distinct CDR3 sequences, approximately 12% detected once. Time point defined: pre-sensitization, week 0. Treatment meaning: therapeutic diphenylcyclopropenone sensitization with weekly scalp DPC. The source material was whole blood, sampled in connection with sensitization to the hapten diphenylcyclopropenone (DPC). Receptors were obtained from a woman aged 45-65 years with alopecia areata. Some clones in this sample may be carry-over from other donors' samples.

J is TRBJ2-2 and V is TRBV2, with D tentatively TRBD2 (6 bases). From germline, CDR1 is SNHLY and CDR2 FYNNEI. The CDR3 totals 14 residues. Trimming took 4 bases from V and 6 from J, leaving 12 bases between them. CDR3 nucleotides: TGTGCCAGCAGTGGCAGCGGGTCTGCCGGGGAGCTGTTTTTT. Translated: CASSGSGSAGELFF. The entire variable domain, with the rest obtained from reference TRBV2 and TRBJ2-2, is as follows: EPEVTQTPSHQVTQMGQEVILRCVPISNHLYFYWYRQILGQKVEFLVSFYNNEISEKSEIFDDQFSVERPDGSNFTLKIRSTKLEDSAMYFCASSGSGSAGELFFGEGSRLTVL.

This clonotype was seen many times. V and J are TRBV6-5 and TRBJ1-1; D perhaps matches TRBD1 (6 bases). This CDR3 comprises 14 residues. The germline gives CDR1 MNHEY, CDR2 SVGAGI. Trimming took off 7 bases at V and 1 base at J, with 13 bases between the two ends. CDR3 sequence (DNA): TGTGCCAGCATACCCGGGGGCCCGAACACTGAAGCTTTCTTT. Translating it yields CASIPGGPNTEAFF.

This clonotype showed up just a few times. The genes are TRBV12-3 or TRBV12-4 and TRBJ2-7, with TRBD2 matching over 8 bases. V lost 0 bases, J lost 2 bases, and 0 bases stayed unmatched. The CDR3 loop spans 14 amino acids. CDR3 protein: CASSLARGAYEQYF. As DNA, the CDR3 is TGTGCCAGCAGTTTAGCGCGGGGGGCCTACGAGCAGTACTTC.

V usage is TRBV7-9 and J usage is TRBJ2-3; a possible D gene is TRBD2 (6 bases). In germline, CDR1 is SEHNR, CDR2 FQNEAQ (reference sequence). CDR3 length equals 16 residues. The V end was cut by 5 bases, the J end by 3 bases, with 18 bases between. CDR3 nucleotide sequence: TGTGCCAGCAGCCTCATAGTTGCGGGGTCGACAGATACGCAGTATTTT. Its translation: CASSLIVAGSTDTQYF. Full variable domain (remainder filled in from reference TRBV7-9 and TRBJ2-3): DTGVSQNPRHKITKRGQNVTFRCDPISEHNRLYWYRQTLGQGPEFLTYFQNEAQLEKSRLLSDRFSAERPKGSFSTLEIQRTEQGDSAMYLCASSLIVAGSTDTQYFGPGTRLTVL.

The V gene is TRBV28, the J gene TRBJ2-3, with 9 bases aligning to TRBD1. With 3 bases clipped from V and 1 base from J, the junction kept 5 bases outside the gene matches. Looked up from germline, CDR1 is MDHEN and CDR2 is SYDVKM. CDR3 length equals 16 residues. In DNA, the CDR3 is TGTGCCAGCAGTTTCCACAGGGGGCGCGGCACAGATACGCAGTATTTT. Translating gives CASSFHRGRGTDTQYF. Filled out from reference TRBV28 and TRBJ2-3, the complete variable domain reads DVKVTQSSRYLVKRTGEKVFLECVQDMDHENMFWYRQDPGLGLRLIYFSYDVKMKEKGDIPEGYSVSREKKERFSLILESASTNQTSMYLCASSFHRGRGTDTQYFGPGTRLTVL.

The genes are TRBV11-2 and TRBJ2-1; no reliable D call. This CDR3 spans 15 amino acids. V gave up 4 bases and J gave up 8 bases, with 18 bases separating them. In germline, CDR1 is SGHAT, CDR2 FQNNGV. In DNA form, the CDR3 reads TGTGCCAGCAGCTCGCTACGTGGAGTTTGGGATGAGCAGTTCTTC. This encodes CASSSLRGVWDEQFF. The full variable domain, rest sourced from reference TRBV11-2 and TRBJ2-1, is EAGVAQSPRYKIIEKRQSVAFWCNPISGHATLYWYQQILGQGPKLLIQFQNNGVVDDSQLPKDRFSAERLKGVDSTLKIQPAKLEDSAVYLCASSSLRGVWDEQFFGPGTRLTVL.

The sample holds a few counts of this clonotype. The chain carries TRBV3-1 and TRBJ2-7; D is tentatively TRBD1 or TRBD2 (6 bases each). Germline CDR1 is LGHDT and CDR2 is YNNKEL (reference sequence). The CDR3 extends over 16 amino acids. V lost 0 bases and J 2 bases, leaving 14 bases between the germline ends. The CDR3 is CASSQEWGAGPYEQYF. CDR3 coding DNA: TGTGCCAGCAGCCAAGAGTGGGGGGCAGGGCCCTACGAGCAGTACTTC.

There are a few counts of this clonotype. The chain joins TRBV13 to TRBJ1-1, with TRBD1 matching over 7 bases. This CDR3 region has 13 residues. Per germline, CDR1 PRHDT and CDR2 FYEKMQ (reference sequence). Unmatched junction bases numbered 5, after V lost 5 bases and J lost 5 bases. The CDR3 DNA is TGTGCCAGCAGCCCCCACAGGGGTACTGAAGCTTTCTTT. Protein: CASSPHRGTEAFF.

This chain connects TRBV7-2 to TRBJ2-7; 8 nucleotides align to TRBD1. V lost 5 bases and J lost 5; bases outside the gene matches: 8. Germline lookup yields CDR1 SGHTA and CDR2 FQGNSA. This CDR3 is built from 14 residues. The chain's CDR3 is CASSQQGGLHEQYF. In DNA, the CDR3 is TGTGCCAGCAGCCAACAGGGGGGCCTACACGAGCAGTACTTC.

This clonotype has a count of ten or more. V and J are TRBV13 and TRBJ1-6, with TRBD1 as a possible D gene (5 bases). Germline CDR1 PRHDT, CDR2 FYEKMQ (reference sequence). The CDR3 sequence is 15 residues long. The V and J ends lost 2 bases and 10 bases respectively, with 15 bases between them. The CDR3 protein is CASSLLSRRGSPLHF. The CDR3 region has the DNA TGTGCCAGCAGCTTACTCTCGAGGAGGGGATCACCCCTCCACTTT.

This clonotype was counted only a few times. This chain connects TRBV29-1 to TRBJ1-2; unclear D gene. Germline V CDR1 and CDR2: SQVTM, ANQGSEA. The V gene lost 4 bases and the J gene lost 2 bases, with 5 bases spanning the gap. The CDR3 has 11 amino acids. CDR3 sequence: CSVGTNYGYTF. The CDR3 DNA sequence: TGCAGCGTTGGGACCAACTATGGCTACACCTTC.

The chain combines TRBV7-9 with TRBJ1-1; TRBD1 matches at 11 bases. This CDR3 contains 16 residues. CDR1 and CDR2 from the germline V gene are SEHNR and FQNEAQ (reference sequence). V lost 5 bases to trimming and J lost 1 base; unmatched junction nucleotides: 6. The CDR3 DNA sequence: TGTGCCAGCAGCCCCCGGGACAGGGGGTCGAACACTGAAGCTTTCTTT. Its protein product is CASSPRDRGSNTEAFF.

The chain has TRBV20-1 and TRBJ2-2; TRBD1 is a possible D gene (6 bases). The CDR3 has 14 amino acids. Germline-derived CDR1 and CDR2 are DFQATT and SNEGSKA (reference sequence). V shed 6 bases and J shed 2 bases, with 13 bases lying between them. In DNA, the CDR3 is TGCAGTGCAAGCAGGGGATCCAACACCGGGGAGCTGTTTTTT. It is translated as CSASRGSNTGELFF.

At least ten counts were recorded for this clonotype. The rearrangement joins TRBV4-3 to TRBJ2-6, with 7 bases that match TRBD1. This CDR3 is 18 amino acids long. Trimming at V came to 1 base and at J to 2 bases, leaving 8 bases not matched to a gene. Germline V CDR1 and CDR2: LGHNA, YSLEER. DNA of the CDR3: TGCGCCAGCAGCCAAGGTTGGACAGGATCAACTGGGGCCAACGTCCTGACTTTC. Translated, it gives CASSQGWTGSTGANVLTF.

The CDR3 sequence: CASSSTQLHNQPQHF. The CDR3 coding sequence is TGTGCCAGCAGTTCCACCCAGCTTCACAATCAGCCCCAGCATTTT. V gene TRBV12-3 or TRBV12-4 combines with J gene TRBJ1-5; D gene ambiguous. The CDR3 totals 15 residues. V shed 4 bases and J shed 3 bases, with 13 bases lying between them.

In DNA form, the CDR3 reads TGCAGTGCTTTGAGGCCGGACACTGAAGCTTTCTTT. It specifies CSALRPDTEAFF. This sequence joins TRBV20-1 and TRBJ1-1; D unresolved. This CDR3 comprises 12 residues. The germline V gene encodes CDR1 DFQATT and CDR2 SNEGSKA (reference sequence). Trimming removed 5 bases at V and 3 bases at J, with 10 bases between.

This clonotype was picked up a small number of times. The rearrangement joins TRBV7-2 to TRBJ2-7; 11 nucleotides line up with TRBD2. V shed 1 base and J 9 bases; nucleotides not matched to a gene: 5. The CDR3 is made up of 14 amino acids. CDR1 SGHTA and CDR2 FQGNSA come from the germline V gene. The CDR3 reads CASSLGTSGQGQYF. Here the CDR3 DNA reads TGTGCCAGCAGCTTAGGGACTAGCGGGCAGGGGCAGTACTTC.

The chain has TRBV12-3 or TRBV12-4 and TRBJ2-3; possibly TRBD2 for D (6 bases). The CDR3 consists of 14 residues. Deletions cut 4 bases from V and 1 base from J, with 9 bases between. DNA of the CDR3: TGTGCCAGCAGTTCGGGGGAGGGCACAGATACGCAGTATTTT. This sequence encodes CASSSGEGTDTQYF.

The chain joins TRBV3-1 to TRBJ2-2, with TRBD2 identical over 10 bases. The V and J ends lost 1 base and 3 bases, in that order; junction bases with no gene match: 5. Germline V gene data show CDR1 as LGHDT and CDR2 as YNNKEL (reference sequence). The CDR3 runs to 17 residues. As DNA, the CDR3 is TGTGCCAGCAGCCAAGTGGGGCTAGCGGGAGACACCGGGGAGCTGTTTTTT. Residues: CASSQVGLAGDTGELFF.

This clonotype was seen at least ten times. V is TRBV11-1 and J is TRBJ2-6; D not certain. The V and J ends lost 2 bases and 4 bases respectively, with 12 bases between them. Germline lookup yields CDR1 SGHAT and CDR2 FQDESV (reference sequence). The CDR3 extends over 16 amino acids. CDR3 region: CASSLTDLPGANVLTF. CDR3 DNA sequence: TGTGCCAGCAGCTTAACCGACCTCCCGGGGGCCAACGTCCTGACTTTC. Full variable domain (outside the CDR3, taken from reference TRBV11-1 and TRBJ2-6): EAEVAQSPRYKITEKSQAVAFWCDPISGHATLYWYRQILGQGPELLVQFQDESVVDDSQLPKDRFSAERLKGVDSTLKIQPAELGDSAMYLCASSLTDLPGANVLTFGAGSRLTVL.

The sample holds a few counts of this clonotype. The chain has TRBV9 and TRBJ2-3; 9 bases map to TRBD1. The ends lost 0 bases at V and 4 bases at J; junction bases unmatched: 6. Germline CDR1 SGDLS, CDR2 YYNGEE. The CDR3 runs to 16 residues. The CDR3 spells CASSVGRDRAADTQYF. CDR3 nucleotides: TGTGCCAGCAGCGTAGGCCGGGACAGGGCGGCAGATACGCAGTATTTT. The full variable domain, completed using reference TRBV9 and TRBJ2-3, is DSGVTQTPKHLITATGQRVTLRCSPRSGDLSVYWYQQSLDQGLQFLIQYYNGEERAKGNILERFSAQQFPDLHSELNLSSLELGDSALYFCASSVGRDRAADTQYFGPGTRLTVL.

This clonotype appeared a few times. The genes are TRBV7-2 and TRBJ2-3; 7 bases are shared with TRBD2. The CDR3 has 15 residues. The germline CDR1 and CDR2 sequences are SGHTA and FQGNSA. V shed 1 base, J shed 2 bases, and the junction held 3 bases outside the gene matches. The CDR3 loop is CASSLGLAVTDTQYF. Here the CDR3 DNA reads TGTGCCAGCAGCTTAGGGCTAGCGGTCACAGATACGCAGTATTTT.

Regarding this clonotype: The junction differs from germline at one of its ends, possibly a read error. CDR3 sequence: CASTPRGRASHNEQFF. The CDR3 DNA reads as TGTGCCAGCACCCCGAGGGGGAGGGCCTCCCACAATGAGCAGTTCTTC. This chain uses TRBV28 with TRBJ2-1; D perhaps matches TRBD2 (7 bases). CDR3 length equals 16 residues. The germline V gene has CDR1 MDHEN and CDR2 SYDVKM.

The CDR3 coding sequence is TGCAGCGTCACGGGGAACTACGAGCAGTACTTC. Its translation: CSVTGNYEQYF. V is TRBV29-1 and J is TRBJ2-7; the D gene is possibly TRBD2 (5 bases). The V gene's germline CDR1 is SQVTM and CDR2 ANQGSEA. The CDR3 loop spans 11 amino acids. V was cut by 6 bases and J by 3 bases, with 9 bases left in between.

This clonotype was seen at least ten times. The rearrangement uses TRBV11-2 and TRBJ2-5, with TRBD2 as a possible D gene (5 bases). V was cut by 0 bases and J by 5 bases, with 7 bases left in between. Per germline, CDR1 SGHAT and CDR2 FQNNGV. The CDR3 is made up of 13 amino acids. This CDR3 reads CASSLDGEETQYF. The CDR3 DNA reads TGTGCCAGCAGCTTAGACGGGGAGGAGACCCAGTACTTC. Looking up the rest from reference TRBV11-2 and TRBJ2-5 gives the full variable domain: EAGVAQSPRYKIIEKRQSVAFWCNPISGHATLYWYQQILGQGPKLLIQFQNNGVVDDSQLPKDRFSAERLKGVDSTLKIQPAKLEDSAVYLCASSLDGEETQYFGPGTRLLVL.

The chain uses TRBV18 and TRBJ1-6; 7 nucleotides align to TRBD1. Germline V gives CDR1 KGHSH, CDR2 LQKENI. The J segment lost 7 bases and the V segment lost 3 bases, leaving 3 bases of the junction unmatched. CDR3 size: 14 residues. This CDR3 is CASSPRQGNSPLHF. CDR3 sequence (DNA): TGTGCCAGCTCACCTCGACAGGGAAATTCACCCCTCCACTTT. Using reference TRBV18 and TRBJ1-6 for the parts outside the CDR3, the full variable domain is NAGVMQNPRHLVRRRGQEARLRCSPMKGHSHVYWYRQLPEEGLKFMVYLQKENIIDESGMPKERFSAEFPKEGPSILRIQQVVRGDSAAYFCASSPRQGNSPLHFGNGTRLTVT.